The clone carrying this T cell receptor beta chain was found once. Its antigen is unidentified. Trimming took off 1 base at V and 4 bases at J, with 13 bases between the two ends. Germline-derived CDR1 and CDR2 are SGHAT and FQNNGV. This CDR3 has 15 residues. Libraries were prepared by immunoSEQ multiplex PCR; TCRdb keeps only in-frame clonotypes and omits some of them. Of 1.6 million or so clones listed, 97% to 99% were seen once; the top ten hold approximately 0.38%. This record belongs to a study of shared clonotypes between healthy human individuals. Whole-study findings and limits: Clonotypes not shared had lower generation probabilities than those common to all four donors. Between four donors, naive CD4 clonotypes were shared at a level of approximately 5%.

The chain carries TRBV11-2 and TRBJ2-5; no definite D call. The sample comprised naive CD4+ T cells sorted from blood. Subset of the sample: CD45RA+ positively selected. This sequence originates from a man aged 30 to 45 in good health. The CDR3 nucleotides are TGTGCCAGCAGCTTAGCTTTCCCGTCCCGAGAGACCCAGTACTTC. Protein: CASSLAFPSRETQYF.